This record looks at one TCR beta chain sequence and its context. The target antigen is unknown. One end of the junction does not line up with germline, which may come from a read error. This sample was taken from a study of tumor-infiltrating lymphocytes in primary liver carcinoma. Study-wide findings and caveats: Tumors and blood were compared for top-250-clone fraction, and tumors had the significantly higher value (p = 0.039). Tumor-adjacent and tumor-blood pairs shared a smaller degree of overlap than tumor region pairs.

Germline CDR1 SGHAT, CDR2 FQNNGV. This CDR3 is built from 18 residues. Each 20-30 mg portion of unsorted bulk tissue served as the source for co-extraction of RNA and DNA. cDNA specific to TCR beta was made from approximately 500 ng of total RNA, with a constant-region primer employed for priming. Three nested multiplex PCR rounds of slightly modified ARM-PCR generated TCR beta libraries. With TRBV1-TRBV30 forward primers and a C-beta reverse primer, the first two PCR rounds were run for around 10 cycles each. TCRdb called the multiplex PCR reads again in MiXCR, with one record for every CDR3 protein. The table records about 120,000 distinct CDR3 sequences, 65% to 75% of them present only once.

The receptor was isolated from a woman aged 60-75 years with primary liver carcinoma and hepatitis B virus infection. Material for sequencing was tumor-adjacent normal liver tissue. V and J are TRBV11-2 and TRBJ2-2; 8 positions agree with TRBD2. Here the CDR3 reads CAGSAHGLAGSNTGELFF. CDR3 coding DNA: TGTGCCGGCAGCGCGCATGGACTAGCAGGATCAAACACCGGGGAGCTGTTTTTT.